The entry below gives a single T cell receptor (beta chain) sequence along with its context. Antigen unknown. TCRdb keeps only in-frame clones here, not all; method: immunoSEQ multiplex PCR. The table records under 20,000 clones, about three quarters of them present only once. With 4 bases removed from V and 0 bases from J, the gap between germline ends came to 12 bases. The CDR3 covers 16 residues. CDR1 SNHLY and CDR2 FYNNEI come from the germline V gene. The record originates from a study of somatic mutations in cytotoxic T cells in rheumatoid arthritis. Study results and caveats: Nobody knew which antigens the expanded CD8+ clones targeted.

This chain joins TRBV2 and TRBJ2-2; a weak D match, TRBD1 (6 bases). Material for sequencing was CD8+ T cells sorted from blood. The source of this sequence is an adult with rheumatoid arthritis. DNA of the CDR3: TGTGCCAGCAGTGGAAGACAGGATTCGAACACCGGGGAGCTGTTTTTT. Its translation: CASSGRQDSNTGELFF.